These T cell receptor beta chains were read from a single sample in a study of OX40 agonist ivuxolimab in advanced cancers. Data came from immunoSEQ multiplex PCR; TCRdb stores just in-frame clones and leaves some out. The sample lists about 77,000 clones, approximately 89% seen once, with less than 3% in the top ten. This specimen was CD4+ or CD8+ T cells sorted from blood, taken in a trial of the OX40 agonist ivuxolimab. The receptor set was obtained from an adult with an advanced solid tumor such as melanoma, head and neck, liver or kidney cancer. CDR3s include the opening cysteine and the closing phenylalanine or tryptophan. A D gene is named only where the DNA matches it firmly. For some rows the clone size is stated as once, few or many, or as a class when expanded; others skip it.

V gene	D gene	J gene	clone size	CDR3 DNA	CDR3 protein
TRBV11-3	TRBD2	TRBJ2-7	-	TGTGCCAGCAGCCCGGGACTAGCGGGACACTACGAGCAGTACTTC	CASSPGLAGHYEQYF
TRBV7-2	-	TRBJ2-1	-	TGTGCCAGCAGCTTAAATGAGTATGAGCAGTTCTTC	CASSLNEYEQFF
TRBV19	-	TRBJ1-2	-	TGTGCCAGTAGTGGGCCTCAGGGTACGTTGTATGGCTACACCTTC	CASSGPQGTLYGYTF
TRBV6-5	-	TRBJ1-1	-	TGTGCCAGCAGTGACCCCGGGACAATAGAAGCTTTCTTT	CASSDPGTIEAFF
TRBV15	TRBD1	TRBJ1-4	-	TGTGCCACCAGCAGAGACTTAGGGTCTGACAGGGTCGAGGATGAAAAACTGTTTTTT	CATSRDLGSDRVEDEKLFF
TRBV5-3	-	TRBJ2-2	few	TGTGCCAGAAGCTTGGGGCAGGACACCGGGGAGCTGTTTTTT	CARSLGQDTGELFF
TRBV4-1	-	TRBJ2-5	-	TGCGCCAGCAGCCCCGGTGGGTCCTGGGACATCCAAGAGACCCAGTACTTC	CASSPGGSWDIQETQYF
TRBV9	TRBD2	TRBJ2-5	-	TGTGCCAGCGCCCGGGGGGGGTTGGAGACCCAGTACTTC	CASARGGLETQYF
TRBV5-1	TRBD1	TRBJ2-7	many	TGCGCCAGCAGCTACTTAACAGGGGTCGAGCAGTACTTC	CASSYLTGVEQYF
TRBV29-1	TRBD1	TRBJ2-2	few	TGCAGCGTTAGGGGACAGGGGAACACCGGGGAGCTGTTTTTT	CSVRGQGNTGELFF
TRBV2	-	TRBJ1-3	-	TGTGCCAGCAGTGATGAGACTACGAACACCATATATTTT	CASSDETTNTIYF
TRBV6-5	TRBD1	TRBJ2-7	-	TGTGCCAGCACTAAACAGGGGGCCTACGAGCAGTACTTC	CASTKQGAYEQYF
TRBV2	-	TRBJ2-7	-	TGTGCCAGCAGTGAAGGCAGGGGCCCCACCTACGAGCAGTACTTC	CASSEGRGPTYEQYF
TRBV5-1	-	TRBJ2-2	-	TGCGCCAGCAAGGAACAGGGAAGCGGGGAGCTGTTTTTT	CASKEQGSGELFF
TRBV5-6	TRBD2	TRBJ2-1	-	TGTGCCAGCAGCTTGTGGACTAGCGGGGAAAATGAGCAGTTCTTC	CASSLWTSGENEQFF
TRBV25-1	-	TRBJ1-1	-	TGTGCCAGCAGTCCTTGGGACCTTAGGGACACTGAAGCTTTCTTT	CASSPWDLRDTEAFF
TRBV18	-	TRBJ2-7	-	TGTGCCAGCTCACCACTCGTAAACTCCGAGCAGTACTTC	CASSPLVNSEQYF
TRBV7-7	-	TRBJ1-4	-	TGTGCTAGCAGCCCGGCAACTAATGAAAAACTGTTTTTT	CASSPATNEKLFF
TRBV5-1	-	TRBJ2-7	-	TGCGCCAGCAGCTTGGAAGGGGCCGACATGGACGAGCAGTACTTC	CASSLEGADMDEQYF
TRBV11-1	TRBD2	TRBJ2-6	-	TGTGCCAGCAGCTGGTGGACTAGCTCATCCTCTGGGGCCAACGTCCTGACCTTC	CASSWWTSSSSGANVLTF
TRBV5-8	-	TRBJ1-2	-	TGTGCCAGCAGCTTGGCCACAGCCCTTACTGGGTATGGCTACACCTTC	CASSLATALTGYGYTF
TRBV30	TRBD1	TRBJ2-3	-	TGTGCCTCCAACAGGGGGCAATCAGATACGCAGTATTTT	CASNRGQSDTQYF
TRBV19	-	TRBJ1-2	-	TGTGCCAGTAGTATTTTGGGAGAGAATGGCTACACCTTC	CASSILGENGYTF
TRBV12-5	-	TRBJ2-5	-	TGTGCTAGTGGTTTGGGCCGCGGGGCACCGGAAGAGACCCAGTACTTC	CASGLGRGAPEETQYF
TRBV11-2	-	TRBJ2-7	-	TGTGCCAGCAGCTTAGTAGAACGCATGCTGGACGAGCAGTACTTC	CASSLVERMLDEQYF
TRBV5-1	TRBD2	TRBJ2-5	-	TGCGCCAGCAGCGGGACTAGCGGGACTGGGGCCCAGTACTTC	CASSGTSGTGAQYF
TRBV5-1	-	TRBJ1-1	-	TGCGCCAGCAGCTTGGCCAGGGGACCTGGGGTGAACACTGAAGCTTTCTTT	CASSLARGPGVNTEAFF
TRBV7-2	-	TRBJ2-5	-	TGTGCCAGCAGCTCAGGGGGGGGACAAGAGACCCAGTACTTC	CASSSGGGQETQYF